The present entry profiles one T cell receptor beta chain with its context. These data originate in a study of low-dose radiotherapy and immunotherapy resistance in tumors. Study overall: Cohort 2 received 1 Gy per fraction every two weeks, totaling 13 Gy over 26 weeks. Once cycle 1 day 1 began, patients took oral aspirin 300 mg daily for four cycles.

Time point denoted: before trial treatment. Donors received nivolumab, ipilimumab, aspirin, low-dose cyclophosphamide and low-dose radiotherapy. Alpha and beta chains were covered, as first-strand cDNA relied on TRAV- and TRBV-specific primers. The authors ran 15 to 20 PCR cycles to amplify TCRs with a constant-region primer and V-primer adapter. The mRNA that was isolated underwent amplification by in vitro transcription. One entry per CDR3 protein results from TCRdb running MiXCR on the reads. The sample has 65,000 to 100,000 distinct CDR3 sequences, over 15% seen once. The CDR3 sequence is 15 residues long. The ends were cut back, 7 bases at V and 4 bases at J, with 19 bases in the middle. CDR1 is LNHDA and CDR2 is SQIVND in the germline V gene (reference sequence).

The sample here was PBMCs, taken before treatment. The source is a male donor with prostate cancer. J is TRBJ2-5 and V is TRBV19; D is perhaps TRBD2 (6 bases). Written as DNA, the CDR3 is TGTGCCAGTACCCCTTCCGCGGGGAGCAGAGAGACCCAGTACTTC. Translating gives CASTPSAGSRETQYF. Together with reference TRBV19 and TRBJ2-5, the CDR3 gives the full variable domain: DGGITQSPKYLFRKEGQNVTLSCEQNLNHDAMYWYRQDPGQGLRLIYYSQIVNDFQKGDIAEGYSVSREKKESFPLTVTSAQKNPTAFYLCASTPSAGSRETQYFGPGTRLLVL.